This record looks at one TCR beta chain sequence and its context. This record belongs to a study of T cell responses to AZD1222 COVID-19 vaccine. Produced via immunoSEQ multiplex PCR; TCRdb's table is partial and in-frame only. The data contain 130,000 to 150,000 clones, around 90% of them singletons. The input for sequencing was peripheral blood, taken on day 0 of AZD1222 vaccination. The clonotype comes from an adult in good health.

Here the CDR3 reads CASSIVGQINYGYTF. The CDR3 DNA follows: TGTGCCAGTAGTATTGTGGGACAGATTAACTATGGCTACACCTTC. The rearrangement joins TRBV19 to TRBJ1-2, with 7 bases that match TRBD1. Germline loops: CDR1 LNHDA, CDR2 SQIVND (reference sequence). The CDR3 is 15 amino acids. J was trimmed by 1 base and V by 3 bases; bases with no gene match: 5.